This T cell receptor beta chain was observed in a study of T cell clones after liver transplantation (dated by TCRdb to about 2019). In terms of the full investigation: The samples were obtained from ITN030ST, a randomized trial that attempted immunosuppression withdrawal within 2 years after liver transplantation. As an antigen-independent comparator for donor-reactive sequences, third party-reactive TCRbeta sequences were also identified from pre-transplant MLRs. Tolerance meant complete immunosuppression withdrawal for at least one year without liver enzymes rising beyond twice the upper limit of normal. Blood samples were collected pre-transplant, then pre-randomization ahead of withdrawal, and finally post-randomization once withdrawal had either been completed or failed. No induction therapy was given to the subjects, and standard immunosuppression was administered until randomization at 12-24 months post-transplant. Donor-reactive T cell clones were identified by TCRbeta sequencing after a pre-transplant mixed lymphocyte reaction and then tracked in post-transplant blood. Three of the eight recipients were HCV-positive; the others were transplanted for non-autoimmune, non-viral indications. The studied cohort comprised 8 liver transplant recipients, 3 classified as tolerant and 5 as non-tolerant. Findings and caveats that apply to the study as a whole: Because allograft tissue specimens were not available, migration of donor-reactive T cells into the graft, rather than deletion, may have occurred. Circulating donor-reactive CD4 TCRbeta sequences fell significantly post-transplant in 5 of 8 subjects, irrespective of tolerance or HCV status. Donor-reactive sequences decreased more than third party-reactive sequences, which suggests partial antigen-specific deletion that was not related to withdrawal success. Low numbers of available donor cells limited the measurable donor-reactive repertoire in a couple of subjects. Because of small, heterogeneous patient numbers and non-standardized post-transplant time points, the conclusions were only preliminary. When repertoire turnover was taken into account, detection of donor-reactive sequences was significantly reduced in 7 of 8 subjects for CD4 and in 8 of 8 subjects for CD8.

A distance of 16 bases separates the germline ends of V and J, which lose 2 bases and 7 bases respectively. The CDR3 contains 14 residues, cysteine and phenylalanine counted. Only the CDR3 DNA is retained, 42 bases long and in frame from the first base. CDR1 SGHNT and CDR2 YYREEE were looked up in the germline V gene (reference sequence). The time point label corresponds to: pre-transplant. Thawed unstimulated PBMCs were stained for CD3, CD4 and CD8 and FACS-sorted into CD3+CD4+ and CD3+CD8+ populations. Each of the 8 studied subjects was randomized to immunosuppression withdrawal. The Qiagen DNeasy Blood and Tissue Kit was used for genomic DNA isolation. Worth noting for this clone: Its antigen specificity is not known. There are no base qualities to consult, and no much larger clone falls within one base.

Using immunoSEQ, frozen genomic DNA was subjected to high-throughput TCRbeta CDR3 sequencing, a process that included PCR amplification, mapping, bias correction and internal controls. The original pipeline was this. Productive rearrangements were kept, and unique TCRbeta sequences were defined by CDR3 nucleotide sequence plus V and J gene. For a sequence to be called donor-reactive, it needed a frequency of at least 0.01% and at least 5-fold expansion in CFSE-low cells compared with unstimulated pre-transplant cells. Minimum frequency thresholds were set for each subject on the basis of the unstimulated sample with the lowest template count, so that a detection power of at least 90% was ensured. Jensen-Shannon divergence between the top 1000 TCRbeta sequences post- versus pre-transplant served as the measure of repertoire turnover. Two-sided Fisher's exact tests were used to test for changes in how often donor-reactive sequences were detected. This immuneACCESS table, as held by TCRdb, lists in-frame sequences with V and J called but not all clones. Of the missing ones, under half trace to an unresolved V gene in checked studies; the others have no known cause. V, J and clone size derive from that table, while D and trimming were established from the DNA sequence. The sample table contains around 20,000 clones; only one count was recorded for around 90% of them. Together, the top ten hold over 10% of the sample.

The input for sequencing was CD8+ T cells from blood, taken before liver transplant. The receptor's source is a human donor who received a liver transplant. The sequence is built from TRBV5-4 and TRBJ2-7; the D gene lacks a confident call. For the CDR3, the sequence is CASSFMGSGEEQYF. The DNA sequence is given as TGTGCCAGCAGCTTCATGGGTTCCGGAGAAGAGCAGTACTTC.